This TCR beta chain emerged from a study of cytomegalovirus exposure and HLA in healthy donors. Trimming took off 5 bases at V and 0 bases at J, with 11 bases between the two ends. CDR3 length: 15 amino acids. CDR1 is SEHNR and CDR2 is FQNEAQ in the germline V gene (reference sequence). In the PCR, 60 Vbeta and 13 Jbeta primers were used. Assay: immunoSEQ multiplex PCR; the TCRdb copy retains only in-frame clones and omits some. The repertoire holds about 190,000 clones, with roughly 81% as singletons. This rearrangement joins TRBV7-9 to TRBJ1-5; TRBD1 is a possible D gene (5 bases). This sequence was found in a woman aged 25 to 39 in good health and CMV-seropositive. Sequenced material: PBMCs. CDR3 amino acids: CASSQGLSSNQPQHF. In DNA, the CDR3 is TGTGCCAGCAGCCAGGGACTGAGTAGCAATCAGCCCCAGCATTTT.